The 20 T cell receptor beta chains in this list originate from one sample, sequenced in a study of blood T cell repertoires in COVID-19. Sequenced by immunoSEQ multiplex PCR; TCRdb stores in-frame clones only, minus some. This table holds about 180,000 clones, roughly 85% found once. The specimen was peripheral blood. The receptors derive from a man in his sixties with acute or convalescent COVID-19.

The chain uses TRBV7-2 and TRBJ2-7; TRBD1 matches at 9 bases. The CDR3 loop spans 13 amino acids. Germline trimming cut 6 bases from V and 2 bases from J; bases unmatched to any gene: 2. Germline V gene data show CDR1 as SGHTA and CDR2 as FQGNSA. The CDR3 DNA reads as TGTGCCAGCAGGAGGACAGGGGCCTACGAGCAGTACTTC. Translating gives CASRRTGAYEQYF.

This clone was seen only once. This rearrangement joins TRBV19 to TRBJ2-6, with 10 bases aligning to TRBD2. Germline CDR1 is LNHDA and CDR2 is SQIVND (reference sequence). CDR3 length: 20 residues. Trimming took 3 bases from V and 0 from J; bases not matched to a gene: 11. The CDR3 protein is CASSIFGSASGSSGANVLTF. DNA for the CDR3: TGTGCCAGTAGTATTTTTGGGTCGGCTAGCGGGAGCTCTGGGGCCAACGTCCTGACTTTC.

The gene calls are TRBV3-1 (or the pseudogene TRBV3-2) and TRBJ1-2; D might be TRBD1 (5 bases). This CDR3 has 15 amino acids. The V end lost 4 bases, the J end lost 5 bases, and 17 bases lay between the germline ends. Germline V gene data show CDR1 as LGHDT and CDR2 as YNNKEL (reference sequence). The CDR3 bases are TGTGCCAGCAGCCTCGGTGGGCAGGGTATTTATGGCTACACCTTC. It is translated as CASSLGGQGIYGYTF.

The CDR3 coding sequence is TGTGCCAGCAGTACCTACCCGACAGCGCCAGATACGCAGTATTTT. As protein: CASSTYPTAPDTQYF. The chain combines TRBV27 with TRBJ2-3; perhaps TRBD1 as D (5 bases). The CDR3 has 15 residues. V was shortened by 5 bases and J by 4 bases, with 16 bases between the two germline ends. Germline V gives CDR1 MNHEY, CDR2 SMNVEV (reference sequence).

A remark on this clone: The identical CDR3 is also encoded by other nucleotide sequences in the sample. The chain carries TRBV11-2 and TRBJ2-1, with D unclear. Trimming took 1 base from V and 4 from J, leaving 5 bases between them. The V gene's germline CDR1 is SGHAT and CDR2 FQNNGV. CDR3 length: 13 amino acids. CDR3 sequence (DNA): TGTGCCAGCAGCTTAGCTCGGTACAATGAGCAGTTCTTC. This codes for CASSLARYNEQFF.

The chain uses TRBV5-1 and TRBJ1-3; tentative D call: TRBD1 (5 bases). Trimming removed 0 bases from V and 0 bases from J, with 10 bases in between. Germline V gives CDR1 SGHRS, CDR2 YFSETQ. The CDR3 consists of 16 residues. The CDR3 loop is CASSLAAGPSGNTIYF. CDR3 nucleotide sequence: TGCGCCAGCAGCTTGGCCGCAGGGCCCTCTGGAAACACCATATATTTT.

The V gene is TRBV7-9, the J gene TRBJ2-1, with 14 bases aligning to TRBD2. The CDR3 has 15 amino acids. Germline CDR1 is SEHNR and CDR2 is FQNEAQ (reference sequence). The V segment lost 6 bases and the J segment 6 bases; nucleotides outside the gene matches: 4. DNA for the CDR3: TGTGCCAGCAGGTACGGGACTAGCGGGAGCAATGAGCAGTTCTTC. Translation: CASRYGTSGSNEQFF.

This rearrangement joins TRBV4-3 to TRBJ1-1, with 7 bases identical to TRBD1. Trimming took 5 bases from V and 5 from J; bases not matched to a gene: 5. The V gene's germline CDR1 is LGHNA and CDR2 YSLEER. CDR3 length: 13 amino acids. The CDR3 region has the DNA TGCGCCAGCAGCTTAAGCAGGGGGACTGAAGCTTTCTTT. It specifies CASSLSRGTEAFF.

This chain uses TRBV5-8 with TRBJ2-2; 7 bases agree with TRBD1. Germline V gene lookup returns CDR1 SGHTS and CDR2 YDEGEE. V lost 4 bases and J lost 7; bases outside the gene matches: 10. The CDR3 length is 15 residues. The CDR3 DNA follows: TGTGCCAGCAGCCTTAGGGGGCGCATCAACGGGGAGCTGTTTTTT. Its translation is CASSLRGRINGELFF.

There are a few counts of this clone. The DNA for the CDR3 is TGTGCCAGCAGTTTAGGGAGTGAAAAACTGTTTTTT. This gives the protein CASSLGSEKLFF. The V gene is TRBV12-3 or TRBV12-4, the J gene TRBJ1-4; D unclear. The CDR3 covers 12 residues. V lost 1 base and J lost 7, with 4 bases in between.

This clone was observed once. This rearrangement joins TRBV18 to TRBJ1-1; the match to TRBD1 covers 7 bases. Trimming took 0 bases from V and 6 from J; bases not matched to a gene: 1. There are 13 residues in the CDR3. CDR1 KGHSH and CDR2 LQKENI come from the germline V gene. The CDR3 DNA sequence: TGTGCCAGCTCACCACCGGGACAGCCTGAAGCTTTCTTT. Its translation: CASSPPGQPEAFF.

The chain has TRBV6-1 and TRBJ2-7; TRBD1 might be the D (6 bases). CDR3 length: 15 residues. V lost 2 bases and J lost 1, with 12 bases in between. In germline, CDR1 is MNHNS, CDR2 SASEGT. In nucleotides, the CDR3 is TGTGCCAGCAGTGAACGAGGGGGTGGATCCTACGAGCAGTACTTC. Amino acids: CASSERGGGSYEQYF.

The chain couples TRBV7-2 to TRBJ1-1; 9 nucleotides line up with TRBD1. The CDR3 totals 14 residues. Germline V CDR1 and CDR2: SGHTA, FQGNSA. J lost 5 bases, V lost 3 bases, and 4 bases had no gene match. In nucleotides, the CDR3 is TGTGCCAGCAGCTTGGACAGGGGCGGGACTGAAGCTTTCTTT. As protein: CASSLDRGGTEAFF.

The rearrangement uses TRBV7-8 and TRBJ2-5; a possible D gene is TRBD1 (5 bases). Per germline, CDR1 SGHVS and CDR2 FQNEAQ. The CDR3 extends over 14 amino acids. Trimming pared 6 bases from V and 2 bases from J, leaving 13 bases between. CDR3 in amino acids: CASSRIQGQETQYF. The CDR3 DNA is TGTGCCAGCAGTAGAATTCAGGGTCAAGAGACCCAGTACTTC.

The CDR3 is CSVEHRGTGELFF. CDR3 DNA: TGCAGCGTTGAACATCGGGGTACCGGGGAGCTGTTTTTT. J is TRBJ2-2 and V is TRBV29-1; perhaps TRBD2 as D (5 bases). Germline assignment: CDR1 SQVTM and CDR2 ANQGSEA. The CDR3 is 13 amino acids. The germline V and J ends were trimmed by 2 bases and 5 bases, with 9 bases remaining between them.

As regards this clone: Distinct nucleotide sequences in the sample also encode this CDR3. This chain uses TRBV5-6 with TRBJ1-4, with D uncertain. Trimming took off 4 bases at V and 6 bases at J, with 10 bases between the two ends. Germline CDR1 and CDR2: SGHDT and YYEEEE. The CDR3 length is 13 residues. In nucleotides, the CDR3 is TGTGCCAGCAGCCTCGTTCGAGATGAAAAACTGTTTTTT. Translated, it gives CASSLVRDEKLFF. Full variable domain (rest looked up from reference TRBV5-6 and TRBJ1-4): DAGVTQSPTHLIKTRGQQVTLRCSPKSGHDTVSWYQQALGQGPQFIFQYYEEEERQRGNFPDRFSGHQFPNYSSELNVNALLLGDSALYLCASSLVRDEKLFFGSGTQLSVL.

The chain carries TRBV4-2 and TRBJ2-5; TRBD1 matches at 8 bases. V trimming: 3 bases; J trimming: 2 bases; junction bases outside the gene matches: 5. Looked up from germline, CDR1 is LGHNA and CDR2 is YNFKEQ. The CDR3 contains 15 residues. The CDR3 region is CASSQTDRGQETQYF. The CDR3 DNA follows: TGTGCCAGCAGCCAGACCGACAGGGGTCAAGAGACCCAGTACTTC.

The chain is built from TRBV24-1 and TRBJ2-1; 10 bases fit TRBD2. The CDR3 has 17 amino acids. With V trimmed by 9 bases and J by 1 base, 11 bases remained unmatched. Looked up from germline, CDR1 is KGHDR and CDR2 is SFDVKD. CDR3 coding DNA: TGTGCCACCTCCGGGGCGGCTAGCGGGAGATCCTACAATGAGCAGTTCTTC. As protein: CATSGAASGRSYNEQFF.

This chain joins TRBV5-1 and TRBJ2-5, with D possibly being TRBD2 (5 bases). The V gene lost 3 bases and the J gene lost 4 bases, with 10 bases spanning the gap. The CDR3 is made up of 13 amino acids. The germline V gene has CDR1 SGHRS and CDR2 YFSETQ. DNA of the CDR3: TGCGCCAGCAGCTCGGAGCTAGCAGAGACCCAGTACTTC. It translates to CASSSELAETQYF. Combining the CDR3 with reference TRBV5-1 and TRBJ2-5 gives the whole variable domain KAGVTQTPRYLIKTRGQQVTLSCSPISGHRSVSWYQQTPGQGLQFLFEYFSETQRNKGNFPGRFSGRQFSNSRSEMNVSTLELGDSALYLCASSSELAETQYFGPGTRLLVL.

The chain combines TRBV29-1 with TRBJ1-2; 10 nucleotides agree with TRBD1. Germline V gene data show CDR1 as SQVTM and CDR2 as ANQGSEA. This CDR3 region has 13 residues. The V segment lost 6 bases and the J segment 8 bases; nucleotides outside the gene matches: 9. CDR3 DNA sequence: TGCAGCGTCTTAGGGGACAGGGGTGGAGGCTACACCTTC. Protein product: CSVLGDRGGGYTF.